The source of this TCR beta chain is a study of blood T cell repertoires in COVID-19. Whole-study context: Nucleic acid was either cDNA or gDNA, and it came from T cells, B-cell-depleted T cells, or PBMCs.

How the authors handled the data: Estimated nucleated cell counts came from reference gene primer amplification. Profiled with immunoSEQ multiplex PCR; TCRdb holds only in-frame clones, not every one. The D gene and trimming were derived from the DNA, and the V and J assignments and clone size from that table. The data show 150,000 to 200,000 clones, approximately 88% seen once. Across roughly 25 US areas, participants ranged in age from 18 to 89 years. A COVID-19 case was met by exposed participants within 2 weeks before study entry. CDR1 MNHEY and CDR2 SVGAGI come from the germline V gene. The CDR3 is 13 residues long. Trimming cost V 4 bases and J 7 bases, with 13 bases left between them.

The sequence derives from a man in his 70s who had been exposed to COVID-19. This chain links TRBV6-5 with TRBJ1-1; a possible D gene is TRBD1 (5 bases). Sequenced material: PBMCs or T cells enriched from blood (not recorded which). In DNA, the CDR3 is TGTGCCAGCAGTTTCGGAGGGGTGGGTGAAGCTTTCTTT. It codes for CASSFGGVGEAFF.